This paragraph covers one T cell receptor beta chain sequence. This clonotype was seen only a few times. The clone's antigen remains unknown. One base away there is no much larger clone; base qualities are not given. Patients with hyperthyroidism were aged 18 to 65 years, had been newly diagnosed, and had a disease duration of less than 2 months. Patients were excluded if they had other autoimmune diseases, uncontrolled infections, pregnancy or lactation. Diagnosis was based on clinical symptoms, serum thyroxine, TRAb, thyroid ultrasound and orbital computed tomography. Trizol reagent was used to extract the total RNA, and its quality was then checked on an Agilent 2100 Bioanalyzer. This sample was taken from a study of Graves' ophthalmopathy and Graves' hyperthyroidism (dated by TCRdb to about 2018). Some background on the complete study: A patient counted as having stable hyperthyroidism if there was no progression to ophthalmopathy within 18 months of follow-up. The study used signatures of the TCR beta repertoire to tell Graves' ophthalmopathy apart from Graves' hyperthyroidism and to predict which patients would progress to ophthalmopathy. In total, 135 blood samples were TCR-sequenced: some 43 ophthalmopathy, under 80 hyperthyroidism and some 17 hyperthyroidism-to-ophthalmopathy patients. To explore V-J signatures distinguishing ophthalmopathy from hyperthyroidism, a discovery set of 100 patients (roughly 45 ophthalmopathy, some 57 stable hyperthyroidism) was enrolled. For independent validation, a separate cohort was made up of around 19 hyperthyroidism patients plus 17 patients who later progressed from hyperthyroidism to ophthalmopathy. In more than five hyperthyroidism patients, the T-cell repertoires found in thyroid tissue were compared with those found in blood. Once sampling was done, hyperthyroidism patients were given methimazole at a starting dose of 30 mg daily, while ophthalmopathy patients were given high-dose intravenous methylprednisolone. What the authors observed across the whole study: Most of the expanded thyroid clonotypes with a frequency above 0.001 were also detected in blood, and it was suggested that the thyroid immune response may be reflected by blood repertoires. In validation, the model predicted ophthalmopathy progression with nearly 71% sensitivity and roughly 72% specificity; some twelve predicted patients were CT-confirmed with GO in a median of about 6.1 months. Sample size was not predetermined statistically, and investigators were not blinded to group allocation. In cross-validation, the 13-signature model distinguished ophthalmopathy from stable hyperthyroidism with around 86% sensitivity and over 81% specificity, while in the test set the corresponding values were about 80% and 75%.

TCR beta CDR3 regions were amplified from RNA transcripts for repertoire sequencing. The first round was an RT-PCR using HTBI primers with the Qiagen OneStep RT-PCR kit, and this first round was followed by a second-round multiplex PCR, then size selection and purification. Libraries were sequenced on an Illumina HiSeq2000 using paired-end 100 bp reads. As for the authors' bioinformatics: SOAPnuke was used to process the reads, throwing out any read that had adapters, had uncalled bases, had a mean Phred below 15, or lacked an exact constant-primer or identifier match. COPE v1.2.5 was used to merge high-quality paired reads. Each unique nucleotide sequence was treated as a clonotype, and MiTCR v1.1 was used to align the clonotypes to the IMGT TRB V, D and J references. The analysis was limited to V-J combinations with a frequency above 0.0001, which together covered over 98% of repertoires. For each V-J combination, a TCR clonal expansion and chaos score was defined as the ratio of F50 clonal expansion to chaos observed in the TCRdist matrix. Features were reduced by Welch's t-statistics and random forest to about a dozen V-J combinations, which fed a naive Bayes classifier. Thyroid-blood repertoire similarity was quantified with the Morisita-Horn index. The public reads were reanalyzed by TCRdb: fastp trimming at Q25, MiXCR alignment, in-frame beta chains only. When rows share a CDR3 protein, they turn into one entry using the most common DNA and genes. In this record, the V and J calls reflect TCRdb's handling and not the investigators' own analysis. The sample table holds more than 1,000,000 distinct CDR3 sequences, of which roughly two fifths were seen once. The ten largest make up over 8.5% of the sample.

From cysteine to phenylalanine, the CDR3 is 13 amino acids long. Here the CDR3 DNA is all that survives: 39 bases in frame from base 1. CDR1 and CDR2 are read off the germline V gene (reference sequence) as DFQATT and SNEGSKA. Trimming costs V 3 bases and J 1 base, and their ends lie 10 bases apart. This TCR came from an adult man with Graves' hyperthyroidism. The chain joins TRBV20-1 to TRBJ2-7; the D gene cannot be resolved beyond TRBD1 or TRBD2, each matching 5 bases. The sequenced sample was peripheral blood or thyroid tissue (not recorded which). The CDR3 is CSASGGESYEQYF. The DNA sequence is TGCAGTGCTAGTGGGGGTGAGTCCTACGAGCAGTACTTC.